The count of the clone carrying this T cell receptor beta chain is one. The antigen is not known. Germline CDR1 is SGHTA and CDR2 is FQGNSA. This CDR3 spans 18 amino acids. Trimming shortened V by 5 bases and J by 5 bases, and 27 bases separated the two germline ends. This entry is derived from a study of chemoradiotherapy in HPV16-positive cancers. Study outcomes and limitations: HPV-responsive T-cell expansion during chemoradiotherapy was linked to improved recurrence-free survival in HPV16-positive patients. During treatment, candidate HPV-specific clones and E7-related motifs expanded in tumor.

Some clones are missing from TCRdb's copy, which holds only in-frame ones; the method was immunoSEQ multiplex PCR. The sample has roughly 2,900 clones; 83% are singletons. The sequence derives from a human donor with HPV-associated anogenital cancer. The material sequenced was tumor tissue, taken from a patient who underwent chemoradiotherapy. The rearrangement links TRBV7-2 to TRBJ2-5; D remains ambiguous. DNA for the CDR3: TGTGCCAGCAGCCTCCAACCTGTAGCAGGTAGATCCCGGGAGACCCAGTACTTC. This gives the protein CASSLQPVAGRSRETQYF.